This TCR beta chain was recovered during a study of CD8+CD57+ T cells in acquired aplastic anemia. Study-wide background: CD4+ and CD8+ cells, once sorted, gave DNA averaging about 3 ug.

The study's findings and limits: There were over 25 CD8+ CDR3 sequences that occurred in both patients and controls. Patients and controls were not found to differ significantly in CD8+ Simpson's diversity.

CDR1 MNHNS and CDR2 SASEGT come from the germline V gene. This CDR3 spans 13 amino acids. CDR3 and TCR beta VDJ profiling relied on a genomic DNA template. TCRdb reprocessed the reads with MiXCR, giving one entry per CDR3 protein. The table records 260,000 or so distinct CDR3 sequences, 70% to 85% of them present only once. In the case of this clonotype: Its cognate antigen is unknown. The junction departs from the called germline gene at one end, perhaps through a read error.

Patients chosen for sequencing had CD8+CD57+ cells that had expanded, as shown by flow cytometry. The sequenced material came from sorted CD4+, CD8+, or CD8+CD57+ T cells (not recorded which) from PBMCs. V is TRBV6-1 and J is TRBJ1-6; D is perhaps TRBD1 (6 bases). The receptor comes from a human donor with aplastic anemia. CDR3 sequence (DNA): TGTGCCAGCAGTGACAGGGGTAATTCTCCCCACTACTTT. Amino acid sequence: CASSDRGNSPHYF.